The 32 T cell receptor beta chains given below trace back to one sample, sequenced in a study of blood T cells in healthy people across ages. Through a sample-barcoded 5' primer and a J-beta primer mix, a second PCR was run for roughly 7 to 11 cycles. TCRdb ran MiXCR on the 5' RACE reads and lists one entry per CDR3 protein. The table shows around 650,000 distinct CDR3 sequences, with about a third occurring only once. Sequencing input: blood. These receptors originate from a woman of 80 years or more in good health.

There are many counts of this clonotype. This may arise from a read error, as a much more abundant clone is one base away. The V and J genes are TRBV5-1 and TRBJ2-5; 9 bases map to TRBD2. With V trimmed by 3 bases and J by 3 bases, 3 bases remained unmatched. Germline V lookup: CDR1 SGHRS, CDR2 YFSETQ. The CDR3 contains 14 residues. CDR3: CASSWVAGEETQYF. The CDR3 coding sequence is TGCGCCAGCAGCTGGGTAGCGGGAGAAGAGACCCAGTACTTC.

In its sample, this clonotype was seen a few times. The chain uses TRBV7-2 and TRBJ2-2; D unresolved. The CDR3 sequence is 15 residues long. Per the germline V gene, CDR1 is SGHTA and CDR2 is FQGNSA. Trimming shortened V by 1 base and J by 4 bases, and 10 bases separated the two germline ends. In DNA form, the CDR3 reads TGTGCCAGCAGCTTAGTGTCCATGGTCACCGGGGAGCTGTTTTTT. This gives the protein CASSLVSMVTGELFF.

The rearrangement links TRBV6-5 to TRBJ1-6; D gene uncertain. This CDR3 is 13 amino acids long. V gave up 6 bases and J gave up 9 bases, with 12 bases separating them. Germline V gene lookup returns CDR1 MNHEY and CDR2 SVGAGI. CDR3 amino acids: CASSPARFSPLHF. In DNA, the CDR3 is TGTGCCAGCAGCCCTGCCAGATTTTCACCCCTCCACTTT.

The V and J genes are TRBV5-1 and TRBJ2-1; 14 bases are shared with TRBD2. CDR1 and CDR2 from the germline V gene are SGHRS and YFSETQ. Germline trimming cut 4 bases from V and 7 bases from J; bases unmatched to any gene: 10. The CDR3 loop spans 17 amino acids. The CDR3 loop reads CASSPRTSGGSLNEQFF. Written as DNA, the CDR3 is TGCGCCAGCAGCCCCCGGACTAGCGGGGGGTCTCTGAATGAGCAGTTCTTC.

This chain connects TRBV2 to TRBJ2-5; tentatively, D is TRBD1 (6 bases). The better agreement between TRBJ2-7 and the DNA end casts doubt on the J call. Germline V gives CDR1 SNHLY, CDR2 FYNNEI. This CDR3 is built from 15 residues. The CDR3 DNA reads TGTGCCAGCAGTCCCTTGACAGGAGGAGGTTACGAGCAGTACTTC. This gives the protein CASSPLTGGGYEQYF.

CDR3 sequence (DNA): TGTGCCAGCAGCCCGACTGGCGGGAGGAATGGGGCCAACGTCCTGACTTTC. Protein: CASSPTGGRNGANVLTF. This chain joins TRBV5-5 and TRBJ2-6; 8 bases line up with TRBD2. CDR3 size: 17 residues. Germline V gene lookup returns CDR1 SGHKS and CDR2 YYEKEE (reference sequence). Trimming removed 4 bases from V and 3 bases from J; junction bases left unmatched: 9.

This clonotype was seen a few times. An end of the junction does not agree with germline; a read error may underlie this. The chain has TRBV12-3 or TRBV12-4 and TRBJ2-3, with unresolved D. CDR3 length: 13 residues. In DNA, the CDR3 is TGTGCCAGCAGTTTAGAGGGCCCAGATGCGCAATATTTT. This translates into CASSLEGPDAQYF.

This clonotype was seen many times. This sequence joins TRBV29-1 and TRBJ2-5; 8 bases map to TRBD1. Looked up from germline, CDR1 is SQVTM and CDR2 is ANQGSEA. CDR3 length: 16 residues. Trimming removed 0 bases from V and 1 base from J; junction bases left unmatched: 7. CDR3 nucleotide sequence: TGCAGCGTTGAAGAGGGGGTCAGGGGGCTCCAAGAGACCCAGTACTTC. Its translation: CSVEEGVRGLQETQYF.

The rearrangement links TRBV6-5 to TRBJ2-7; D remains ambiguous. Trimming shortened V by 5 bases and J by 1 base, and 12 bases separated the two germline ends. The CDR3 has 14 residues. Germline V lookup: CDR1 MNHEY, CDR2 SVGAGI. CDR3 sequence: CASSQELWSYEQYF. In nucleotides, the CDR3 is TGTGCCAGCAGTCAGGAATTGTGGTCCTACGAGCAGTACTTC.

This clonotype was recorded many times. The chain is built from TRBV4-2 and TRBJ2-3; TRBD2 matches at 9 bases. Germline CDR1 reads LGHNA; CDR2 reads YNFKEQ. J was trimmed by 4 bases and V by 8 bases; bases with no gene match: 10. CDR3 length equals 15 residues. The CDR3 here is CASGSGGGGSDTQYF. The CDR3 nucleotides read TGTGCCAGCGGGAGTGGCGGGGGGGGGTCAGATACGCAGTATTTT.

The rearrangement links TRBV20-1 to TRBJ1-6; the D gene is possibly TRBD1 (6 bases). Trimming shortened V by 5 bases and J by 9 bases, and 8 bases separated the two germline ends. The CDR3 consists of 11 residues. The V gene's germline CDR1 is DFQATT and CDR2 SNEGSKA (reference sequence). CDR3 in DNA: TGCAGTGCTCAAGGGGGTTCACCCCTCCACTTT. Its protein product is CSAQGGSPLHF.

In this sample, this clonotype turned up once. A clone one base away is much larger, so this may be a read error. The chain carries TRBV7-2 and TRBJ2-5; the match to TRBD1 covers 10 bases. The CDR3 loop spans 15 amino acids. Germline CDR1 and CDR2: SGHTA and FQGNSA. The V and J ends lost 6 bases and 11 bases, in that order; junction bases with no gene match: 15. The CDR3 DNA reads as TGTGCCAGCAGAAGGGACAGGGGAGAATACAATGAGCAGTACTTC. It codes for CASRRDRGEYNEQYF.

This chain uses TRBV7-9 with TRBJ2-1, with 7 nucleotides matching TRBD2. J lost 9 bases, V lost 1 base, and 6 bases had no gene match. The CDR3 is 14 amino acids. Germline assignment: CDR1 SEHNR and CDR2 FQNEAQ (reference sequence). This CDR3 reads CASSLEAREGEQFF. The CDR3 DNA sequence: TGTGCCAGCAGCTTAGAGGCTAGGGAGGGTGAGCAGTTCTTC.

A few counts support this clonotype. A much larger clonotype is one base distant, so this may be a read error. The rearrangement uses TRBV6-5 and TRBJ1-2; no clear D gene. This CDR3 region has 12 residues. Germline-derived CDR1 and CDR2 are MNHEY and SVGAGI. The V end lost 6 bases, the J end lost 4 bases, and 9 bases lay between the germline ends. CDR3 loop: CASREGGYGYTF. In nucleotides, the CDR3 is TGTGCCAGCAGGGAAGGTGGCTATGGCTACACCTTC.

In its sample, this clonotype was seen many times. The rearrangement joins TRBV28 to TRBJ1-2; 10 positions match TRBD1. Germline CDR1 reads MDHEN; CDR2 reads SYDVKM. V lost 9 bases and J lost 8; bases outside the gene matches: 12. This CDR3 has 14 amino acids. The CDR3 reads CASSGTGEIRGYTF. The CDR3 DNA reads TGTGCCAGTTCCGGGACAGGGGAAATTCGGGGCTACACCTTC.

This chain links TRBV20-1 with TRBJ1-4; 7 positions agree with TRBD1. This CDR3 spans 17 amino acids. The germline CDR1 and CDR2 sequences are DFQATT and SNEGSKA (reference sequence). The trim removed 1 base at V and 0 bases at J, leaving 8 bases unmatched. CDR3 sequence: CSARAGQRIATNEKLFF. The DNA of the CDR3 is TGCAGTGCTAGAGCGGGACAGCGAATCGCAACTAATGAAAAACTGTTTTTT.

As regards this clonotype: Compared with germline, one end of the junction differs, possibly owing to a read error. The genes are TRBV5-1 and TRBJ1-6; 7 bases align to TRBD1. CDR1 and CDR2 (germline): SGHRS, YFSETQ. The CDR3 sequence is 15 residues long. CDR3 in DNA: TGCGCCAGCAGCTTGGGACAGGGTCCGGGCTCACCCCCCCACTTT. Its translation: CASSLGQGPGSPPHF.

This clonotype was seen at least ten times. V usage is TRBV28 and J usage is TRBJ2-1; D gene uncertain. The V end lost 1 base, the J end lost 1 base, and 8 bases lay between the germline ends. This CDR3 comprises 15 residues. The V gene's germline CDR1 is MDHEN and CDR2 SYDVKM. The CDR3 nucleotides read TGTGCCAGCAGTTTATATGGGGATTCCTACAATGAGCAGTTCTTC. Translating gives CASSLYGDSYNEQFF.

Notes on this clonotype: The junction differs from germline at one of its ends, possibly a read error. The chain couples TRBV20-1 to TRBJ1-1; D perhaps matches TRBD1 (5 bases). This CDR3 contains 13 residues. CDR1 and CDR2 from the germline V gene are DFQATT and SNEGSKA (reference sequence). As DNA, the CDR3 is TGCAGTGCTAGAGAAGGGGAGGACACTGAAGTTTTCTTT. Amino acid sequence: CSAREGEDTEVFF.

V gene TRBV18 combines with J gene TRBJ1-2, with 7 bases fitting TRBD1. The V gene end was trimmed by 3 bases and the J gene end by 4 bases; junction bases not matched to a gene: 17. Germline CDR1 is KGHSH and CDR2 is LQKENI. This CDR3 has 18 residues. CDR3 DNA: TGTGCCAGCTCACCTCGACCCGGGTTGACAGGGTTAACCTATGGCTACACCTTC. Translated, it gives CASSPRPGLTGLTYGYTF.

With respect to this clonotype: One base away lies a much larger clone, so this may be a sequencing read error. The rearrangement joins TRBV7-2 to TRBJ2-1; D is perhaps TRBD1 (5 bases). Germline loops: CDR1 SGHTA, CDR2 FQGNSA. This CDR3 contains 18 residues. The CDR3 DNA follows: TGTGCCAGCAGCTCCCCTCTTACGACAGCCGCCTTTAACAATGAGCGGTTCTTC. Its protein is CASSSPLTTAAFNNERFF.

This clonotype was seen ten or more times. The chain couples TRBV5-6 to TRBJ2-4; 13 nucleotides line up with TRBD2. CDR1 SGHDT and CDR2 YYEEEE come from the germline V gene. The length of the CDR3 is 15 residues. V was pared by 3 bases and J by 8 bases, with 5 bases of the junction left unmatched. CDR3 loop: CASSWGTSGADIQYF. For the CDR3, the DNA is TGTGCCAGCAGCTGGGGGACTAGCGGGGCGGACATTCAGTACTTC.

This clonotype was seen repeatedly, ten times or more. The V call is TRBV3-1, the J call TRBJ2-5; 8 bases map to TRBD1. CDR1 LGHDT and CDR2 YNNKEL come from the germline V gene (reference sequence). V gave up 4 bases and J gave up 3 bases; unmatched junction bases: 4. The CDR3 is 14 amino acids. CDR3 bases: TGTGCCAGCAGCCCAGAGACAGGGGAAGAGACCCAGTACTTC. Translated: CASSPETGEETQYF.

The sample holds many counts of this clonotype. The rearrangement uses TRBV5-1 and TRBJ2-3; D ambiguous. V was pared by 4 bases and J by 0 bases, with 9 bases between. The length of the CDR3 is 14 residues. The germline V gene has CDR1 SGHRS and CDR2 YFSETQ. The CDR3 DNA reads TGCGCCAGCAGCCGAGAAGTAAGCACAGATACGCAGTATTTT. Translating gives CASSREVSTDTQYF.

This clonotype has a handful of counts. The junction shows a germline mismatch at one end, possibly a read error. The chain's CDR3 is CTSSLGRNEQFF. For the CDR3, the DNA is TGTACCAGCAGTTTAGGCAGGAATGAGCAGTTCTTC. The V gene is TRBV27, the J gene TRBJ2-1; no clear D gene. Germline V lookup: CDR1 MNHEY, CDR2 SMNVEV (reference sequence). The CDR3 is made up of 12 amino acids.

In its sample, this clonotype was seen many times. V and J are TRBV5-1 and TRBJ2-1; no reliable D call. From germline, CDR1 is SGHRS and CDR2 YFSETQ. The CDR3 extends over 15 amino acids. Trimming removed 1 base from V and 0 bases from J, with 8 bases in between. The CDR3 DNA is TGCGCCAGCAGCTTGCCCCAGGACTCCTACAATGAGCAGTTCTTC. Amino acids: CASSLPQDSYNEQFF.

A word on this clonotype: This may come from a read error, since a much larger clone is one base off. V and J are TRBV2 and TRBJ2-1, with a tentative D call TRBD1 (6 bases). Germline-derived CDR1 and CDR2 are SNHLY and FYNNEI. The length of the CDR3 is 15 residues. The CDR3 DNA reads as TGTGCCAGCGGAAGGAGACAGGACTCCTGCAATGAGCAGTTCTTC. Protein product: CASGRRQDSCNEQFF.

The rearrangement joins TRBV7-2 to TRBJ2-4; D possibly corresponds to TRBD2 (6 bases). The J call could be wrong; TRBJ2-7 is a better fit for the DNA end. Germline V gene data show CDR1 as SGHTA and CDR2 as FQGNSA. This CDR3 spans 15 amino acids. The CDR3 DNA reads TGTGCCAGCAGTCCGATGGGACTGGCGGCCTACGAGCAGTACTTC. Translated, it gives CASSPMGLAAYEQYF.

The chain combines TRBV28 with TRBJ2-2; weak D call: TRBD1 (6 bases). V shed 6 bases and J shed 6 bases, with 11 bases lying between them. The CDR3 consists of 13 residues. Germline V gene data show CDR1 as MDHEN and CDR2 as SYDVKM. The CDR3 DNA reads TGTGCCAGCAGACAGGGCAACGCCGGGGAGCTGTTTTTT. Its translation is CASRQGNAGELFF.

This clonotype was recorded once. The chain joins TRBV2 to TRBJ2-2; tentatively, D is TRBD1 (5 bases). The germline V and J ends were trimmed by 7 bases and 2 bases, with 11 bases remaining between them. This CDR3 is built from 14 residues. Per germline, CDR1 SNHLY and CDR2 FYNNEI. The CDR3 is CASIRGINTGELFF. The CDR3 bases are TGTGCCAGCATTAGGGGAATAAACACCGGGGAGCTGTTTTTT. Looking up the rest from reference TRBV2 and TRBJ2-2 gives the full variable domain: EPEVTQTPSHQVTQMGQEVILRCVPISNHLYFYWYRQILGQKVEFLVSFYNNEISEKSEIFDDQFSVERPDGSNFTLKIRSTKLEDSAMYFCASIRGINTGELFFGEGSRLTVL.

Comments on this clonotype: Possible read error: a much larger clone is one base away. V is TRBV20-1 and J is TRBJ1-2, with a tentative D call TRBD1 (6 bases). This CDR3 has 14 residues. The germline V gene encodes CDR1 DFQATT and CDR2 SNEGSKA (reference sequence). V lost 6 bases and J lost 3, with 17 bases in between. In DNA, the CDR3 is TGCAGTGCCCTCTGGGGGCAGACGTACTATGGCTACACCTTC. Protein sequence: CSALWGQTYYGYTF.

The sample holds a few counts of this clonotype. This may arise from a read error, as a much more abundant clone is one base away. The chain employs TRBV20-1 and TRBJ2-1; D gene unclear. V lost 6 bases, J lost 13 bases, and 22 bases lay in between. From germline, CDR1 is DFQATT and CDR2 SNEGSKA (reference sequence). The CDR3 totals 13 residues. CDR3 DNA sequence: TGCAGTGCCAAAATGCAAGTTTTGGAGACCCAGTTCTTC. Residues: CSAKMQVLETQFF.